A selection of T cell receptor beta chains follows, all from one sample in a study of post-analysis software for immune sequencing data. TCRdb re-derived calls from the PCR reads in MiXCR, one entry per CDR3 protein. The table records approximately 360,000 distinct CDR3 sequences, roughly 35% of them present only once. Sequenced input: blood. The receptors were sampled from a girl between 5 and 17 years old with multiple sclerosis. The CDR3 runs from the conserved cysteine through the conserved F or W. Each record gives: J gene, clone size, D gene, V gene, CDR3 protein, CDR3 DNA. D genes are given only for firm matches. For some rows the clone size is stated as once, few or many, or as a class when expanded; others skip it.

TRBJ1-5,-,-,TRBV20-1,CSAGEGNQPQHF,TGCAGTGCTGGGGAGGGCAATCAGCCCCAGCATTTT
TRBJ2-5,-,TRBD1,TRBV7-9,CASSPNPGQPQETQYF,TGTGCCAGCAGTCCTAATCCGGGACAGCCCCAAGAGACCCAGTACTTC
TRBJ1-4,-,-,TRBV6-5,CASRRQDEKRFF,TGTGCCAGCAGAAGACAGGATGAAAAACGGTTTTTT
TRBJ1-6,-,-,TRBV2,CASMGGGTSPLHF,TGTGCCAGCATGGGGGGGGGCACTTCACCCCTCCACTTT
TRBJ2-7,-,TRBD1,TRBV28,CASSSGGTGTYEQYF,TGTGCCAGCAGTTCTGGGGGGACAGGAACCTACGAGCAGTACTTC
TRBJ1-4,-,-,TRBV20-1,CSAPGPPREKLFF,TGCAGTGCACCGGGACCGCCCCGTGAAAAACTGTTTTTT
TRBJ1-2,-,-,TRBV24-1,CATSDYPGNYGYTF,TGTGCCACCAGTGATTACCCAGGGAACTATGGCTACACCTTC
TRBJ1-1,-,TRBD1,TRBV29-1,CSVPGQMNTEAFF,TGCAGCGTCCCGGGACAGATGAACACTGAAGCTTTCTTT
TRBJ1-1,-,TRBD1,TRBV19,CASRGGTVNTEAFF,TGTGCCAGTAGGGGTGGGACAGTAAACACTGAAGCTTTCTTT
TRBJ1-5,-,-,TRBV10-1,CASSRTSRPQHF,TGCGCCAGCAGTCGGACCTCCCGGCCCCAGCATTTT
TRBJ2-5,-,-,TRBV7-9,CASSFLVSQETQYF,TGTGCCAGCAGCTTCTTGGTCTCCCAAGAGACCCAGTACTTC
TRBJ2-5,few,-,TRBV6-1,CASSEGWVRLAGETQYF,TGTGCCAGCAGTGAAGGGTGGGTCCGGCTAGCTGGTGAGACCCAGTACTTC
TRBJ1-5,few,-,TRBV6-1,CASSWSRGYSNQPQHF,TGTGCCAGCAGTTGGAGTCGAGGGTATAGCAATCAGCCCCAGCATTTT